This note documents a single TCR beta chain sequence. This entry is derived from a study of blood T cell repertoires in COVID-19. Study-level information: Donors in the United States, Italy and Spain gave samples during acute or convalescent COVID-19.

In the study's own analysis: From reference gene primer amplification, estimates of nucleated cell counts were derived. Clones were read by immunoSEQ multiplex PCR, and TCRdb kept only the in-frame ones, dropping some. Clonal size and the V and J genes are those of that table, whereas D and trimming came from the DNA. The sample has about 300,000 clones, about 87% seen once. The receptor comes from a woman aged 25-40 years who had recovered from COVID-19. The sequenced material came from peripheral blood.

This CDR3 reads CASSSGTGGFYGYTF. CDR3 nucleotides: TGTGCCAGCAGTTCGGGGACAGGGGGCTTCTATGGCTACACCTTC. This chain links TRBV28 with TRBJ1-2, with TRBD1 matching 12 bases. Germline trimming cut 4 bases from V and 4 bases from J; bases unmatched to any gene: 4. This CDR3 spans 15 amino acids. Looked up from germline, CDR1 is MDHEN and CDR2 is SYDVKM.